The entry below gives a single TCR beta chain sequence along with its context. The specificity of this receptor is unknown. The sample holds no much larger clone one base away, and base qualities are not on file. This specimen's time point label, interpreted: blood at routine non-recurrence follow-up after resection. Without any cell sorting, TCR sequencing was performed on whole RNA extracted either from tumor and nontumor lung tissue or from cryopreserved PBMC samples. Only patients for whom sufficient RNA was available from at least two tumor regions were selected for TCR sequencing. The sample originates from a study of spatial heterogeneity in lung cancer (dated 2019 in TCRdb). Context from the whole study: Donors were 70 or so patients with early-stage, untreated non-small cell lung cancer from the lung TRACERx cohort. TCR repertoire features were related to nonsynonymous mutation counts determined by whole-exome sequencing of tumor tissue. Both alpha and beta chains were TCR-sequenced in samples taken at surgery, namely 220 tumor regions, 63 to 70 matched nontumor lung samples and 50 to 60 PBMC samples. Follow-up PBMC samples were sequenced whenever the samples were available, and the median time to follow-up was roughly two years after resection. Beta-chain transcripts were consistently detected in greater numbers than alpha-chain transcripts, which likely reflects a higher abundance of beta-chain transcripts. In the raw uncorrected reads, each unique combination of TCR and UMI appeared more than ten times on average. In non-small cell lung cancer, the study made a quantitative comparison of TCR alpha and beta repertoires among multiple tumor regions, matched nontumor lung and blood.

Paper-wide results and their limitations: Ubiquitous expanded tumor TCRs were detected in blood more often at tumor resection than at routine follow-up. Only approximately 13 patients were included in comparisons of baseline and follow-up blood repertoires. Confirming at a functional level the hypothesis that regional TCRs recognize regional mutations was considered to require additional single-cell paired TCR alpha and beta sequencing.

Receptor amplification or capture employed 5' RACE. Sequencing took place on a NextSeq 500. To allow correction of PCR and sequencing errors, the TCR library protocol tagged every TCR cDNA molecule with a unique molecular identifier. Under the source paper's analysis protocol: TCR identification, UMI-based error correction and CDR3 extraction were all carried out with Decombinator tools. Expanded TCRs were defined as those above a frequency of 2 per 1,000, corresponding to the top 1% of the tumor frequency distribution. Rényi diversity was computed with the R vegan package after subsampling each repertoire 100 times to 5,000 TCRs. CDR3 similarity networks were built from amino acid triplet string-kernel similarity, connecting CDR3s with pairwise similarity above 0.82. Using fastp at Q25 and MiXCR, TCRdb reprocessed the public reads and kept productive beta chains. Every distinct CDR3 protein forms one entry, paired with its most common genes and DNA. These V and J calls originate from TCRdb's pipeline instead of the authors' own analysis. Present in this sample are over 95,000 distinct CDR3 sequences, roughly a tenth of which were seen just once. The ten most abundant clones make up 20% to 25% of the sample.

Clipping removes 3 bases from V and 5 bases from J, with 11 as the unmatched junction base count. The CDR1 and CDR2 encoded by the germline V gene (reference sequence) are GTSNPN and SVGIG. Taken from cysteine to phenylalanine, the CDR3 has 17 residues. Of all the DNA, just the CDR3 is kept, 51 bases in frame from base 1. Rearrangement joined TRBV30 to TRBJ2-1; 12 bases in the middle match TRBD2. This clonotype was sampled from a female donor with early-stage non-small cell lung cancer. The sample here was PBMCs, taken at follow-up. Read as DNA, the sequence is TGTGCCTGGAGCCCCCTCGGACTAGCGGGAATGAACAATGAGCAGTTCTTC. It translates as CAWSPLGLAGMNNEQFF.